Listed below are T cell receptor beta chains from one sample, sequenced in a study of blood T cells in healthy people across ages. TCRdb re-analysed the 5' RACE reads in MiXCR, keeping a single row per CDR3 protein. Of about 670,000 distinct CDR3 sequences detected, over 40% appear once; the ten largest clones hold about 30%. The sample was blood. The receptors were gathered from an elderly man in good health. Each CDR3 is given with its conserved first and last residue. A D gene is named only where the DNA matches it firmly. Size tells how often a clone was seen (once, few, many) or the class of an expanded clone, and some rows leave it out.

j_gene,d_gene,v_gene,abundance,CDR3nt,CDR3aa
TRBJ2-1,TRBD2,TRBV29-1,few,TGCAGCGTCGCTACTAGCGGAGGCTCCTACAATGAGCAGTTCTTC,CSVATSGGSYNEQFF
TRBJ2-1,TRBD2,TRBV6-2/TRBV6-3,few,TGTGCCAGCAGCCCCATGAGCGGGAGGGCCGGTGAGCAGTTCTTC,CASSPMSGRAGEQFF
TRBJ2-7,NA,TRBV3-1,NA,TGTGCCAGCAGCCAACGGACAACCTACGAGCAGTACTTC,CASSQRTTYEQYF
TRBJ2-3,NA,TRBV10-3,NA,TGTGCCATCAGTGAGCCTGGTAGAGGGGATACGCGGTATTTT,CAISEPGRGDTRYF
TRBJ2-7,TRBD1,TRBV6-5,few,TGTGCCAGCAGCCGAGACAGGGCTAGCCACGAGCAGTACTTC,CASSRDRASHEQYF
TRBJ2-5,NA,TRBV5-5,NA,TGTGCCAGCTCCCCCCTCGGGGGAAAGCAAGAGACCCAGTACTTC,CASSPLGGKQETQYF
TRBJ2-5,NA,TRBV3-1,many,TGTGCCAGCAGTCACGGAGAGACCCAGTACTTC,CASSHGETQYF
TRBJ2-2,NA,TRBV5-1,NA,TGCGCCGGCAGAGAACAGTCGGTGAACACCGGGGAGCTGTTTTTT,CAGREQSVNTGELFF
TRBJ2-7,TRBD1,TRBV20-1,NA,TGCAGTGCTTTCACAGGGGTCGAGCAGTACTTC,CSAFTGVEQYF
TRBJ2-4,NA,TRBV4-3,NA,TGCGCCAGCAGCCAAGATTGCGCCAAAAACATTCAGTACTTC,CASSQDCAKNIQYF
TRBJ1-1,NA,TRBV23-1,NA,TGCGCCAGCAGTCAATCGGGGGGTGGGGGACACTCGAACACTGAAGCTTTCTTT,CASSQSGGGGHSNTEAFF
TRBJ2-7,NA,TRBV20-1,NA,TGCAGTGTTAGAGCTTTCCTGGGACTCTCCTACGAGCAGTACTTC,CSVRAFLGLSYEQYF
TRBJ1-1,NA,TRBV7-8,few,TGTGCCAGCAGCTTAGCACAGGTCAACACTGAAGCTTTCTTT,CASSLAQVNTEAFF
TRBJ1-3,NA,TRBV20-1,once,TGCAGTGCTAGCGGCAGCCGTCACTCTGGAAACACCATATATTTT,CSASGSRHSGNTIYF
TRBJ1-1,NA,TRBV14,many,TGTGCCAGCAGCTTAGCCGGAATGAACACTGAAGCTTTCTTT,CASSLAGMNTEAFF
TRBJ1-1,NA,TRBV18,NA,TGTGCCAGCTCACCCGGCAGGGGGAACACTGAAGCTTTCTTT,CASSPGRGNTEAFF
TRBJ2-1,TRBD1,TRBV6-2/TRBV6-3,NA,TGTGCCAGCAGATCTACAGGGGGATGGGGCAATGAGCAGTTCTTC,CASRSTGGWGNEQFF
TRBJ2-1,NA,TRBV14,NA,TGTGCCAGCAGCCATAGAACAGGGTCCGGGTCCTACAATGAGCAGTTCTTC,CASSHRTGSGSYNEQFF
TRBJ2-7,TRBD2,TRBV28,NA,TGTGCCAGCAGTCCAAGGGGACTAGCGGGAGGTCTGTACGAGCAGTACTTC,CASSPRGLAGGLYEQYF
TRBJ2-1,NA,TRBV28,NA,TGTGCCAGCAGTTTAGGCAGACGGATGTACAATGAGCAGTTCTTC,CASSLGRRMYNEQFF
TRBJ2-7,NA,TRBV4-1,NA,TGCGCCAGCAGCCATAAACAGGGCGCTGACGCGTACGAGCAGTACTTC,CASSHKQGADAYEQYF
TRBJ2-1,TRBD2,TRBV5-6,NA,TGTGCCAGCAGCGCCCCGACTAGCGGGGCGTCCTACAATGAGCAGTTCTTC,CASSAPTSGASYNEQFF